The clone carrying this T cell receptor (beta chain) was seen once. The antigen remains unidentified. Germline V gene sequence: CDR1 GTSNPN, CDR2 SVGIG (reference sequence). V was shortened by 2 bases and J by 4 bases, with 5 bases between the two germline ends. This CDR3 comprises 11 residues. This entry belongs to a study of OX40 agonist ivuxolimab in advanced cancers. Across the whole study: An anti-OX40 (CD134) antibody with agonistic activity, ivuxolimab, was administered to patients. Study conclusions and caveats: Researchers report that CD8+ T cells had, on average, more expanded clones than CD4+. The antigens recognized by the expanded peripheral T cells, that is their antigen specificity, were not determined.

Only in-frame clones appear in the TCRdb table, and some are missing; sequencing was by immunoSEQ multiplex PCR. The sample gives over 30,000 clones, about four fifths of which show up once; around 2.5% is in the top ten. The genes are TRBV30 and TRBJ1-2; D is ambiguous. This specimen consisted of CD4+ or CD8+ T cells sorted from blood, obtained in a trial of the OX40 agonist ivuxolimab. The TCR comes from an adult with an advanced solid tumor such as melanoma, head and neck, liver or kidney cancer. This chain's CDR3 is CAWSSLYGYTF. CDR3 nucleotide sequence: TGTGCCTGGAGTAGTCTCTATGGCTACACCTTC.